Listed here are 4 T cell receptor beta chains from one sample, sequenced in a study of CD8 T cells in ankylosing spondylitis. In TCRdb, the 5' RACE reads were re-called with MiXCR into one record per CDR3 protein. The sample includes 250,000 to 400,000 distinct CDR3 sequences, more than 9% of them seen just once. The sequenced sample consisted of blood, either unsorted or a sorted T cell fraction (not recorded which). These receptors were obtained from a female donor with ankylosing spondylitis or in good health (not recorded which).

This clonotype was observed many times. V is TRBV5-1 and J is TRBJ1-6; D gene ambiguous. V was trimmed by 2 bases and J by 5 bases, leaving 11 bases between them. There are 15 residues in the CDR3. The germline CDR1 and CDR2 sequences are SGHRS and YFSETQ. In DNA, the CDR3 is TGCGCCAGCAGCTTCCTTGACCGGGATAATTCACCCCTCCACTTT. This encodes CASSFLDRDNSPLHF.

The chain uses TRBV27 and TRBJ1-5, with D tentatively TRBD1 (6 bases). CDR1 and CDR2 from the germline V gene are MNHEY and SMNVEV (reference sequence). The CDR3 covers 17 residues. V lost 6 bases to trimming and J lost 3 bases, with 21 bases between them. CDR3 DNA: TGTGCCAGCAGGACCACCGGGACATCCAAATTCAATCAGCCCCAGCATTTT. Amino acid sequence: CASRTTGTSKFNQPQHF.

This clonotype showed up many times. CDR3 sequence: CATSAGTFNNEKLFF. CDR3 DNA: TGTGCCACCAGCGCCGGGACATTTAATAATGAAAAACTGTTTTTT. V usage is TRBV15 and J usage is TRBJ1-4, with a weak D call TRBD1 (6 bases). The V gene lost 5 bases and the J gene lost 4 bases, with 14 bases spanning the gap. Looked up from germline, CDR1 is LNHNV and CDR2 is YYDKDF (reference sequence). The CDR3 contains 15 residues.

In this sample, this clonotype turned up many times. The chain is built from TRBV28 and TRBJ1-1, with 8 positions matching TRBD1. This CDR3 spans 15 amino acids. Trimming at V came to 4 bases and at J to 4 bases, leaving 8 bases not matched to a gene. CDR1 MDHEN and CDR2 SYDVKM come from the germline V gene. CDR3 coding DNA: TGTGCCAGCAGTTGGGCCTCAGGGGGCGGCACTGAAGCTTTCTTT. Protein sequence: CASSWASGGGTEAFF.